These 30 T cell receptor beta chains were all obtained from the same sample, sequenced in a study of T-cell memory formation after mild COVID-19. Using its own MiXCR run on the 5' RACE reads, TCRdb lists one record per CDR3 protein. The profile shows about 250,000 distinct CDR3 sequences, less than 20% of them singletons. Sequencing used PBMCs or a T cell subset sorted from them (not recorded which). These receptors came from a young man who had mild COVID-19 (a few samples of this study predate the infection). Cell type and time point are not known.

This clonotype appeared many times. This chain joins TRBV5-8 and TRBJ1-2; D is unresolved. The CDR3 sequence is 14 residues long. Trimming stripped 0 bases from V and 8 bases from J, with 14 bases between. The germline V gene encodes CDR1 SGHTS and CDR2 YDEGEE. In DNA form, the CDR3 reads TGTGCCAGCAGCTTGGTCCCGCCCCGTCAAGGCTACACCTTC. Amino acids: CASSLVPPRQGYTF. The full variable domain, its missing parts supplied by reference TRBV5-8 and TRBJ1-2, is EAGVTQSPTHLIKTRGQQATLRCSPISGHTSVYWYQQALGLGLQFLLWYDEGEERNRGNFPPRFSGRQFPNYSSELNVNALELEDSALYLCASSLVPPRQGYTFGSGTRLTVV.

This clonotype has only a few counts. J is TRBJ1-2 and V is TRBV3-1; D might be TRBD1 (6 bases). The ends were cut back, 10 bases at V and 8 bases at J, with 17 bases in the middle. The germline gives CDR1 LGHDT, CDR2 YNNKEL (reference sequence). This CDR3 is 12 amino acids long. The CDR3 DNA follows: TGTGCCACTCTACAAAGGGGGAACGGCTACACCTTC. This gives the protein CATLQRGNGYTF.

This clonotype was counted between two and nine times. J is TRBJ1-2 and V is TRBV11-2; D unresolved. This CDR3 comprises 13 residues. The germline V gene has CDR1 SGHAT and CDR2 FQNNGV. Trimming shortened V by 4 bases and J by 2 bases, and 8 bases separated the two germline ends. The CDR3: CASSSPLNYGYTF. CDR3 nucleotide sequence: TGTGCCAGCAGCTCCCCCCTAAACTATGGCTACACCTTC. The complete variable domain, with remaining parts taken from reference TRBV11-2 and TRBJ1-2, reads EAGVAQSPRYKIIEKRQSVAFWCNPISGHATLYWYQQILGQGPKLLIQFQNNGVVDDSQLPKDRFSAERLKGVDSTLKIQPAKLEDSAVYLCASSSPLNYGYTFGSGTRLTVV.

In its sample, this clonotype was seen a few times. The chain carries TRBV28 and TRBJ1-5; D not resolved. Trimming took off 3 bases at V and 5 bases at J, with 5 bases between the two ends. This CDR3 spans 12 amino acids. Germline V gene sequence: CDR1 MDHEN, CDR2 SYDVKM. In DNA form, the CDR3 reads TGTGCCAGCAGTTTTCCGGATCAGCCCCAGCATTTT. It is translated as CASSFPDQPQHF.

The chain employs TRBV30 and TRBJ2-1; 12 bases are a match to TRBD2. The junction had 4 bases not matched to a gene; V was cut back by 1 base and J by 6 bases. CDR3 length: 15 residues. From germline, CDR1 is GTSNPN and CDR2 SVGIG (reference sequence). The CDR3 here is CAWSAGTSGFNEQFF. The CDR3 DNA sequence: TGTGCCTGGAGTGCAGGGACTAGCGGGTTCAATGAGCAGTTCTTC.

The chain recombines TRBV5-1 with TRBJ2-3; D assignment may be TRBD1 or TRBD2 (6 bases each). CDR3 length: 14 amino acids. Germline CDR1 SGHRS, CDR2 YFSETQ. V lost 3 bases and J lost 8, with 16 bases in between. CDR3 DNA: TGCGCCAGCAGCTCGGGGGCCGCAAGGGGTACGCAGTATTTT. Translating gives CASSSGAARGTQYF.

The chain uses TRBV5-1 and TRBJ2-3; 9 bases fit TRBD2. Germline CDR1 and CDR2: SGHRS and YFSETQ. CDR3 length: 16 residues. V gave up 1 base and J gave up 2 bases; unmatched junction bases: 5. The CDR3 DNA sequence: TGCGCCAGCAGCTTGATCCCTAGCGGGGACACAGATACGCAGTATTTT. This gives the protein CASSLIPSGDTDTQYF. Filled out from reference TRBV5-1 and TRBJ2-3, the complete variable domain reads KAGVTQTPRYLIKTRGQQVTLSCSPISGHRSVSWYQQTPGQGLQFLFEYFSETQRNKGNFPGRFSGRQFSNSRSEMNVSTLELGDSALYLCASSLIPSGDTDTQYFGPGTRLTVL.

This clonotype was seen at least ten times. The rearrangement uses TRBV6-5 and TRBJ1-2; tentatively, D is TRBD1 (6 bases). This CDR3 region has 12 residues. V was pared by 6 bases and J by 8 bases, with 13 bases between. Per germline, CDR1 MNHEY and CDR2 SVGAGI. For the CDR3, the DNA is TGTGCCAGCAGACAGGGCGGCGGCGGCTACACCTTC. As protein: CASRQGGGGYTF.

This clonotype was counted between two and nine times. CDR3 residues: CASILTPRGGELFF. CDR3 nucleotides: TGTGCCAGCATCTTGACCCCGAGGGGCGGGGAGCTGTTTTTT. This chain joins TRBV7-2 and TRBJ2-2; D possibly matches TRBD1 or TRBD2 (5 bases each). CDR1 is SGHTA and CDR2 is FQGNSA in the germline V gene. V lost 7 bases to trimming and J lost 7 bases, with 16 bases between them. CDR3 size: 14 residues. Looking up the rest from reference TRBV7-2 and TRBJ2-2 gives the full variable domain: GAGVSQSPSNKVTEKGKDVELRCDPISGHTALYWYRQSLGQGLEFLIYFQGNSAPDKSGLPSDRFSAERTGGSVSTLTIQRTQQEDSAVYLCASILTPRGGELFFGEGSRLTVL.

Ten or more counts support this clonotype. The chain is built from TRBV12-3 or TRBV12-4 and TRBJ2-5; the D gene is possibly TRBD2 (7 bases). The CDR3 runs 14 residues. The germline V and J ends were trimmed by 0 bases and 4 bases, with 9 bases remaining between them. The CDR3 nucleotides read TGTGCCAGCAGTTTAGCGGGGGGGCCAGAGACCCAGTACTTC. Its translation: CASSLAGGPETQYF.

The CDR3 DNA reads TGCAGTGCCTTGACAGTATTCCAAGAGACCCAGTACTTC. Protein sequence: CSALTVFQETQYF. The rearrangement links TRBV20-1 to TRBJ2-5; tentatively, D is TRBD1 (5 bases). The length of the CDR3 is 13 residues. The germline CDR1 and CDR2 sequences are DFQATT and SNEGSKA (reference sequence). Trimming took 6 bases from V and 1 from J, leaving 12 bases between them.

A few counts support this clonotype. CDR3 coding DNA: TGTGCCAGCTCACCACCATTAGCGGGGGTCGGCCACAATGAGCAGTTCTTC. Its protein is CASSPPLAGVGHNEQFF. The chain couples TRBV18 to TRBJ2-1, with TRBD2 matching over 9 bases. Germline V gene data show CDR1 as KGHSH and CDR2 as LQKENI. This CDR3 region has 17 residues. Trimming cost V 0 bases and J 5 bases; bases outside gene matches: 8.

This clonotype came up many times. V gene TRBV5-5 combines with J gene TRBJ1-2; weak D call: TRBD1 (6 bases). This CDR3 has 12 amino acids. Germline values: CDR1 SGHKS, CDR2 YYEKEE (reference sequence). Trimming left V 4 bases short and J 3 bases short, with 7 bases between. The CDR3 DNA is TGTGCCAGCAGCAGGACAGACTATGGCTACACCTTC. Translating gives CASSRTDYGYTF.

This clonotype was recorded many times. The chain joins TRBV20-1 to TRBJ2-1; 12 positions agree with TRBD2. Germline V gene data show CDR1 as DFQATT and CDR2 as SNEGSKA (reference sequence). V lost 6 bases, J lost 5 bases, and 5 bases stayed unmatched. The CDR3 has 14 amino acids. CDR3 in amino acids: CSAVLAGGHNEQFF. DNA for the CDR3: TGCAGTGCAGTACTAGCGGGGGGCCACAATGAGCAGTTCTTC.

The rearrangement links TRBV7-9 to TRBJ1-1, with D unclear. Trimming took 8 bases from V and 0 from J, leaving 13 bases between them. The CDR3 is 14 residues long. Germline V gives CDR1 SEHNR, CDR2 FQNEAQ (reference sequence). CDR3 coding DNA: TGTGCCAGCGGTCTCCTCGCGGTGAACACTGAAGCTTTCTTT. This codes for CASGLLAVNTEAFF.

This clonotype is medium-sized within its sample. The V and J genes are TRBV5-1 and TRBJ2-3; 13 positions agree with TRBD2. V shed 3 bases, J shed 4 bases, and the junction held 8 bases outside the gene matches. Germline loops: CDR1 SGHRS, CDR2 YFSETQ. The CDR3 runs 17 residues. The CDR3, as DNA: TGCGCCAGCAGCTCTTTAGGTACTAGCGGGGGGGCAGATACGCAGTATTTT. It translates to CASSSLGTSGGADTQYF. Filled out from reference TRBV5-1 and TRBJ2-3, the complete variable domain reads KAGVTQTPRYLIKTRGQQVTLSCSPISGHRSVSWYQQTPGQGLQFLFEYFSETQRNKGNFPGRFSGRQFSNSRSEMNVSTLELGDSALYLCASSSLGTSGGADTQYFGPGTRLTVL.

This chain joins TRBV5-1 and TRBJ2-3; 8 bases align to TRBD1. The ends lost 4 bases at V and 4 bases at J; junction bases unmatched: 8. The CDR3 has 15 amino acids. Germline values: CDR1 SGHRS, CDR2 YFSETQ. The chain's CDR3 is CASSLRTGSADTQYF. The CDR3 nucleotides are TGCGCCAGCAGCCTTAGGACAGGGTCAGCAGATACGCAGTATTTT.

This clonotype has more than one count but fewer than ten. The chain employs TRBV14 and TRBJ1-2, with D perhaps TRBD1 (5 bases). V was clipped by 0 bases and J by 8 bases, with 10 bases between them. The germline V gene encodes CDR1 SGHDN and CDR2 FVKESK. The CDR3 extends over 13 amino acids. DNA for the CDR3: TGTGCCAGCAGCCAAGATTTCGCAGGGGGCTACACCTTC. Protein product: CASSQDFAGGYTF.

The rearrangement joins TRBV24-1 to TRBJ2-1, with D hard to call. Germline V gene sequence: CDR1 KGHDR, CDR2 SFDVKD. The CDR3 consists of 14 residues. V lost 3 bases and J lost 4, with 9 bases in between. CDR3: CATSDPDRYNEQFF. CDR3 DNA: TGTGCCACCAGTGATCCCGACCGATACAATGAGCAGTTCTTC.

The rearrangement uses TRBV5-1 and TRBJ1-3; TRBD1 matches at 9 bases. V gave up 2 bases and J gave up 3 bases; unmatched junction bases: 3. The germline CDR1 and CDR2 sequences are SGHRS and YFSETQ. The CDR3 has 15 residues. The CDR3 loop is CASSFDRGNGNTIYF. The CDR3 DNA sequence: TGCGCCAGCAGCTTCGACAGGGGGAATGGAAACACCATATATTTT.

There are many counts of this clonotype. The chain employs TRBV5-1 and TRBJ1-6, with D uncertain. The germline V gene encodes CDR1 SGHRS and CDR2 YFSETQ. The CDR3 is 16 residues long. The V and J ends lost 0 bases and 6 bases respectively, with 13 bases between them. The CDR3 DNA sequence: TGCGCCAGCAGCTTGGCCTCACAGCTACTTAATTCACCCCTCCACTTT. This encodes CASSLASQLLNSPLHF.

This clonotype was counted many times. In DNA form, the CDR3 reads TGCGCCAGCAGCTTGGAGGTGGTCGTCAATGAGCAGTTCTTC. Amino acid sequence: CASSLEVVVNEQFF. The V call is TRBV5-1, the J call TRBJ2-1, with D unresolved. Trimming removed 0 bases at V and 6 bases at J, with 10 bases between. The CDR3 has 14 residues. Germline V gives CDR1 SGHRS, CDR2 YFSETQ.

This chain links TRBV7-2 with TRBJ1-2; possible D gene TRBD1, 5 bases. Germline assignment: CDR1 SGHTA and CDR2 FQGNSA. The CDR3 runs to 14 residues. The CDR3 DNA follows: TGTGCAAACGCGGGCCCCAGGGCTAACTATGGCTACACCTTC. This gives the protein CANAGPRANYGYTF.

The chain uses TRBV12-3 or TRBV12-4 and TRBJ2-7; D possibly matches TRBD1 or TRBD2 (5 bases each). This CDR3 contains 15 residues. V lost 2 bases and J 1 base, leaving 12 bases between the germline ends. CDR3 coding DNA: TGTGCCAGCAGTTTAAGGCAGGGACCTTCCTACGAGCAGTACGTC. As protein: CASSLRQGPSYEQYV.

This clonotype was seen only a few times. The chain is built from TRBV12-3 or TRBV12-4 and TRBJ2-7; no definite D call. The CDR3 sequence is 12 residues long. V lost 11 bases to trimming and J lost 3 bases, with 14 bases between them. The DNA of the CDR3 is TGTGCCCCCGACGTATGGGTCTACGAGCAGTACTTC. Protein sequence: CAPDVWVYEQYF.

This clonotype was detected only a few times. The V call is TRBV29-1, the J call TRBJ1-1; TRBD1 is a possible D gene (5 bases). Trimming took off 7 bases at V and 4 bases at J, with 13 bases between the two ends. The germline CDR1 and CDR2 sequences are SQVTM and ANQGSEA. CDR3 length: 12 residues. CDR3: CSGRVQGTEAFF. CDR3 DNA sequence: TGCAGCGGGCGTGTCCAGGGCACTGAAGCTTTCTTT.

Many counts were recorded for this clonotype. The chain combines TRBV20-1 with TRBJ2-5, with 9 nucleotides matching TRBD2. Germline-derived CDR1 and CDR2 are DFQATT and SNEGSKA (reference sequence). Trimming cost V 0 bases and J 3 bases; bases outside gene matches: 5. The CDR3 length is 15 residues. This CDR3 reads CSARDLRLAEETQYF. In nucleotides, the CDR3 is TGCAGTGCTAGAGATTTGCGACTAGCGGAAGAGACCCAGTACTTC.

This chain connects TRBV12-3 or TRBV12-4 to TRBJ2-3, with no clear D. V was trimmed by 8 bases and J by 8 bases, leaving 11 bases between them. The CDR3 covers 11 residues. The CDR3 bases are TGTGCCAGCCGCGACTCCTTTACGCAGTATTTT. This gives the protein CASRDSFTQYF.

The CDR3 protein is CASSPKKGGAASGANVLTF. The CDR3 DNA sequence: TGTGCCAGCAGCCCCAAGAAAGGAGGGGCCGCGTCTGGGGCCAACGTCCTGACTTTC. The chain employs TRBV11-3 and TRBJ2-6, with D perhaps TRBD2 (6 bases). Looked up from germline, CDR1 is SGHNT and CDR2 is YENEEA. CDR3 length: 19 residues. Trimming left V 5 bases short and J 1 base short, with 21 bases between.

This clonotype was seen only a few times. The rearrangement uses TRBV4-2 and TRBJ1-1, with TRBD1 as a possible D gene (6 bases). The germline gives CDR1 LGHNA, CDR2 YNFKEQ. The CDR3 loop spans 14 amino acids. Deletions cut 1 base from V and 6 bases from J, with 12 bases between. The CDR3 spells CASSQVRGNAEAFF. The CDR3 DNA is TGTGCCAGCAGCCAAGTCAGGGGCAATGCTGAAGCTTTCTTT.